The source of this TCR beta chain is a study of identical twins. Ten or more counts support this clonotype. One end of the junction is discordant with germline, which a read error may explain. MiXCR, run by TCRdb on the 5' RACE reads, gives a single entry per CDR3 protein. The sample contains 600,000 to 850,000 distinct CDR3 sequences, 15% to 20% of which appear only once. This CDR3 has 14 residues. Germline values: CDR1 SGHRS, CDR2 YFSETQ. These sequences were also reported in another study, on T cells expressing NK-cell markers.

The rearrangement links TRBV5-1 to TRBJ2-1; 7 bases are a match to TRBD1. Source material: PBMCs. This sequence originates from a woman younger than 30 in good health. CDR3 protein: CASSLGDRYNEQFF. The CDR3 DNA reads as TGTGCCAGCAGCTTAGGGGACAGATACAATGAGCAGTTCTTC. The full variable domain, in which reference TRBV5-1 and TRBJ2-1 provide the parts outside the CDR3, is KAGVTQTPRYLIKTRGQQVTLSCSPISGHRSVSWYQQTPGQGLQFLFEYFSETQRNKGNFPGRFSGRQFSNSRSEMNVSTLELGDSALYLCASSLGDRYNEQFFGPGTRLTVL.